Following are 4 T cell receptor beta chains from one sample sequenced in a study of neurological immune-mediated disorders. Time point defined: longitudinal time-point 1 (baseline). TCRdb reprocessed the 5' RACE reads with MiXCR, giving one entry per CDR3 protein. The sample consists of some 38,000 distinct CDR3 sequences, under 4% of them appearing once. Sequences were obtained from PBMCs. These receptors were taken from a woman aged 60-75 years with multiple sclerosis.

The table lists this clonotype with many counts. The chain recombines TRBV5-1 with TRBJ2-5; 10 nucleotides align to TRBD1. CDR1 is SGHRS and CDR2 is YFSETQ in the germline V gene. The CDR3 covers 13 residues. Trimming removed 4 bases from V and 3 bases from J; junction bases left unmatched: 0. The CDR3 nucleotides are TGCGCCAGCAGCGGACAGGGGGAAGAGACCCAGTACTTC. This gives the protein CASSGQGEETQYF.

With respect to this clonotype: One junction end disagrees with the germline gene, perhaps due to a read error. The gene calls are TRBV5-1 and TRBJ1-6; D not certain. Germline V CDR1 and CDR2: SGHRS, YFSETQ. The length of the CDR3 is 12 residues. In DNA form, the CDR3 reads TGCGCCAGCAGCCCGGATGCTTCAACCCTCAACTTT. As protein: CASSPDASTLNF.

In its sample, this clonotype was seen many times. The V and J genes are TRBV28 and TRBJ2-4; possibly TRBD1 or TRBD2 for D (6 bases each). CDR1 is MDHEN and CDR2 is SYDVKM in the germline V gene. The CDR3 is 17 residues long. V was trimmed by 0 bases and J by 1 base, leaving 13 bases between them. The DNA of the CDR3 is TGTGCCAGCAGTTTATGGGGGGCGGGGAGGGCCAAAAACATTCAGTACTTC. This encodes CASSLWGAGRAKNIQYF.

This clonotype was seen at least ten times. The V and J genes are TRBV7-9 and TRBJ2-1, with a weak D call TRBD1 (6 bases). The CDR3 has 13 residues. Trimming cost V 2 bases and J 5 bases, with 7 bases left between them. The germline V gene encodes CDR1 SEHNR and CDR2 FQNEAQ (reference sequence). The DNA for the CDR3 is TGTGCCAGCAGCTTAAGGGACAACAATGAGCAGTTCTTC. It yields the protein CASSLRDNNEQFF.